The 16 T cell receptor beta chains below were found in one sample sequenced in a study of cytomegalovirus exposure and HLA in healthy donors. Measured with immunoSEQ multiplex PCR; TCRdb has only the in-frame clones, and not every one. In the table there are tens of thousands of clones, over 80% of which are singletons. The sample comprised PBMCs. All receptors derive from a man aged 25-40 years in good health and CMV-seronegative.

The chain links TRBV25-1 to TRBJ2-5; D gene unclear. V was pared by 4 bases and J by 2 bases, with 8 bases between. CDR3 size: 13 residues. CDR1 and CDR2 from the germline V gene are MGHDK and SYGVNS. CDR3 in DNA: TGTGCCAGCAGTGTGAGGATACAAGAGACCCAGTACTTC. Translated: CASSVRIQETQYF. The variable domain in full, completed from reference TRBV25-1 and TRBJ2-5, reads EADIYQTPRYLVIGTGKKITLECSQTMGHDKMYWYQQDPGMELHLIHYSYGVNSTEKGDLSSESTVSRIRTEHFPLTLESARPSHTSQYLCASSVRIQETQYFGPGTRLLVL.

This sequence joins TRBV7-6 and TRBJ1-2; perhaps TRBD1 as D (6 bases). Trimming shortened V by 5 bases and J by 4 bases, and 17 bases separated the two germline ends. Looked up from germline, CDR1 is SGHVS and CDR2 is FNYEAQ. There are 15 residues in the CDR3. DNA for the CDR3: TGTGCCAGCAGCCCTCGGTCGGACAGCCTCTATGGCTACACCTTC. Encoded protein: CASSPRSDSLYGYTF.

This chain links TRBV7-9 with TRBJ1-1; D ambiguous. Trimming shortened V by 5 bases and J by 6 bases, and 16 bases separated the two germline ends. CDR3 size: 14 residues. Germline CDR1 and CDR2: SEHNR and FQNEAQ (reference sequence). The CDR3 DNA sequence: TGTGCCAGCAGCCCTGCCACGGTGAGGTCTGAAGCTTTCTTT. It is translated as CASSPATVRSEAFF.

V gene TRBV7-7 combines with J gene TRBJ2-3; 7 bases match TRBD2. The CDR3 has 18 residues. V was pared by 1 base and J by 4 bases, with 14 bases of the junction left unmatched. CDR1 is SSHAT, CDR2 FNYEAQ, per germline (reference sequence). The CDR3: CASSLEWLGGGSSDTQYF. The CDR3 DNA reads TGTGCCAGCAGCTTAGAGTGGTTAGGTGGCGGGAGTTCAGATACGCAGTATTTT.

The chain couples TRBV19 to TRBJ2-5, with D perhaps TRBD1 (6 bases). V was shortened by 3 bases and J by 1 base, with 15 bases between the two germline ends. There are 16 residues in the CDR3. Germline values: CDR1 LNHDA, CDR2 SQIVND (reference sequence). CDR3 protein: CASSMGFGRGQETQYF. The DNA for the CDR3 is TGTGCCAGTAGTATGGGGTTTGGCAGGGGCCAAGAGACCCAGTACTTC.

The chain links TRBV5-1 to TRBJ2-2, with D maybe TRBD1 (6 bases). The CDR3 totals 15 residues. Trimming took 0 bases from V and 1 from J, leaving 7 bases between them. The germline gives CDR1 SGHRS, CDR2 YFSETQ. The CDR3 sequence is CASSLGGRNTGELFF. The CDR3 nucleotides are TGCGCCAGCAGCTTGGGGGGGCGGAACACCGGGGAGCTGTTTTTT.

This chain links TRBV27 with TRBJ1-6, with D possibly being TRBD1 (5 bases). V lost 6 bases, J lost 0 bases, and 12 bases lay in between. This CDR3 is 16 amino acids long. The germline gives CDR1 MNHEY, CDR2 SMNVEV (reference sequence). CDR3 DNA: TGTGCCAGCAGGCCGAACAGGAACTCCTATAATTCACCCCTCCACTTT. This gives the protein CASRPNRNSYNSPLHF.

The chain carries TRBV6-5 and TRBJ2-7; TRBD2 matches at 8 bases. V gave up 8 bases and J gave up 4 bases; unmatched junction bases: 10. The CDR3 length is 14 residues. The germline gives CDR1 MNHEY, CDR2 SVGAGI. The CDR3 protein is CASGRGGAGYEQYV. The DNA of the CDR3 is TGTGCCAGCGGACGGGGGGGGGCCGGTTACGAGCAGTACGTC.

The chain couples TRBV11-2 to TRBJ1-2, with TRBD1 identical over 7 bases. Germline-derived CDR1 and CDR2 are SGHAT and FQNNGV. The CDR3 extends over 15 amino acids. V lost 3 bases and J lost 4; bases outside the gene matches: 8. This CDR3 reads CASSFSATGSYGYTF. For the CDR3, the DNA is TGTGCCAGCAGCTTCAGCGCGACAGGGAGCTATGGCTACACCTTC.

The J gene is TRBJ1-6, the V gene TRBV5-4; D is unclear. The CDR3 loop spans 15 amino acids. The germline V gene has CDR1 SGHNT and CDR2 YYREEE (reference sequence). V was trimmed by 2 bases and J by 2 bases, leaving 8 bases between them. The CDR3 region is CASSFQTPYNSPLHF. As DNA, the CDR3 is TGTGCCAGCAGCTTCCAGACACCCTATAATTCACCCCTCCACTTT.

This chain links TRBV7-9 with TRBJ1-3; no clear D gene. CDR1 and CDR2 (germline): SEHNR, FQNEAQ (reference sequence). This CDR3 is 16 amino acids long. V lost 2 bases, J lost 1 base, and 12 bases lay in between. Here the CDR3 reads CASSLRNPRSGNTIYF. CDR3 bases: TGTGCCAGCAGCTTACGCAACCCGAGGTCTGGAAACACCATATATTTT. Variable domain in full (rest from reference TRBV7-9 and TRBJ1-3): DTGVSQNPRHKITKRGQNVTFRCDPISEHNRLYWYRQTLGQGPEFLTYFQNEAQLEKSRLLSDRFSAERPKGSFSTLEIQRTEQGDSAMYLCASSLRNPRSGNTIYFGEGSWLTVV.

CDR3 residues: CASSFGQGAFF. In DNA, the CDR3 is TGTGCCAGCAGCTTCGGGCAGGGTGCTTTCTTT. The chain couples TRBV7-9 to TRBJ1-1; tentative D call: TRBD1 (5 bases). With 3 bases removed from V and 11 bases from J, the gap between germline ends came to 10 bases. The CDR3 runs to 11 residues. Germline values: CDR1 SEHNR, CDR2 FQNEAQ (reference sequence).

The chain combines TRBV5-4 with TRBJ2-3, with unresolved D. The CDR3 is 14 residues long. Between the trimmed V and J ends, which lost 4 bases and 0 bases, there was a span of 9 bases. Germline assignment: CDR1 SGHNT and CDR2 YYREEE (reference sequence). The CDR3 region has the DNA TGTGCCAGCAGCCGGGTGTCTAGCACAGATACGCAGTATTTT. Translated: CASSRVSSTDTQYF.

V is TRBV4-2 and J is TRBJ2-1; a possible D gene is TRBD2 (5 bases). Germline CDR1 is LGHNA and CDR2 is YNFKEQ. The CDR3 is made up of 16 amino acids. Trimming removed 0 bases from V and 6 bases from J, with 15 bases in between. CDR3: CASSQDAADQSNEQFF. The CDR3, as DNA: TGTGCCAGCAGCCAAGATGCAGCGGACCAGTCCAATGAGCAGTTCTTC.

The chain recombines TRBV29-1 with TRBJ1-1; no firm D call. Germline CDR1 reads SQVTM; CDR2 reads ANQGSEA. The V gene lost 6 bases and the J gene lost 0 bases, with 20 bases spanning the gap. The CDR3 totals 16 residues. CDR3 amino acids: CSVPPAGYGLNTEAFF. In DNA, the CDR3 is TGCAGCGTCCCACCGGCGGGTTATGGGTTGAACACTGAAGCTTTCTTT.

V usage is TRBV28 and J usage is TRBJ1-4; D gene unclear. The CDR3 consists of 14 residues. Between the trimmed V and J ends, which lost 3 bases and 7 bases, there was a span of 12 bases. Germline CDR1 and CDR2: MDHEN and SYDVKM. CDR3 bases: TGTGCCAGCAGTTTTCTTTCAGGAACTGAAAAACTGTTTTTT. It specifies CASSFLSGTEKLFF.